Below, 28 T cell receptor beta chains from the same sample are listed, as sequenced in a study of T cells after yellow fever vaccination. Using its own MiXCR run on the 5' RACE reads, TCRdb lists one record per CDR3 protein. The repertoire has 400,000 to 450,000 distinct CDR3 sequences, roughly 20% of them found once; the top ten carry 15% to 20%. The sample here was PBMCs, taken before the yellow fever booster vaccination. The source is a man aged 18 to 30 who received the YFV17D yellow fever vaccine.

The chain employs TRBV24-1 and TRBJ2-3; 7 positions match TRBD2. The CDR3 consists of 14 residues. The ends lost 9 bases at V and 0 bases at J; junction bases unmatched: 5. From germline, CDR1 is KGHDR and CDR2 SFDVKD. The CDR3 DNA follows: TGTGCCACCTCAACCGGGGGGAGCACAGATACGCAGTATTTT. Protein product: CATSTGGSTDTQYF.

This chain uses TRBV7-8 with TRBJ2-5; the D gene is possibly TRBD2 (6 bases). CDR1 is SGHVS and CDR2 is FQNEAQ in the germline V gene. The CDR3 consists of 14 residues. Trimming removed 5 bases at V and 4 bases at J, with 14 bases between. In nucleotides, the CDR3 is TGTGCCAGCAGCCGCGGATTGGGGGGAGAGACCCAGTACTTC. As protein: CASSRGLGGETQYF.

A few counts support this clonotype. This rearrangement joins TRBV6-5 to TRBJ1-2, with 9 bases fitting TRBD1. Germline CDR1 reads MNHEY; CDR2 reads SVGAGI. After removal of 4 bases from V and 6 bases from J, the junction contained 6 bases not matched to a gene. CDR3 length equals 14 residues. The CDR3 sequence: CASSFRDRANGYTF. CDR3 nucleotide sequence: TGTGCCAGCAGTTTCCGGGACAGGGCTAATGGCTACACCTTC.

This clonotype was counted only a few times. This chain links TRBV5-1 with TRBJ2-7; 12 bases are shared with TRBD2. The CDR3 length is 13 residues. V was clipped by 9 bases and J by 5 bases; unmatched bases: 6. Looked up from germline, CDR1 is SGHRS and CDR2 is YFSETQ. CDR3 in amino acids: CAILTSGGHEQYF. CDR3 coding DNA: TGCGCCATCCTGACTAGCGGGGGCCACGAGCAGTACTTC. The whole variable domain, remainder taken from reference TRBV5-1 and TRBJ2-7, is KAGVTQTPRYLIKTRGQQVTLSCSPISGHRSVSWYQQTPGQGLQFLFEYFSETQRNKGNFPGRFSGRQFSNSRSEMNVSTLELGDSALYLCAILTSGGHEQYFGPGTRLTVT.

This clonotype was counted ten times or more. This chain connects TRBV28 to TRBJ2-5; TRBD1 matches at 7 bases. The junction had 5 bases not matched to a gene; V was cut back by 5 bases and J by 2 bases. This CDR3 spans 14 amino acids. Germline values: CDR1 MDHEN, CDR2 SYDVKM. The CDR3 protein is CASSAWDRQETQYF. The CDR3 DNA reads TGTGCCAGCAGTGCCTGGGACAGACAAGAGACCCAGTACTTC. The variable domain in full, completed from reference TRBV28 and TRBJ2-5, reads DVKVTQSSRYLVKRTGEKVFLECVQDMDHENMFWYRQDPGLGLRLIYFSYDVKMKEKGDIPEGYSVSREKKERFSLILESASTNQTSMYLCASSAWDRQETQYFGPGTRLLVL.

The chain joins TRBV6-6 to TRBJ1-1, with D unresolved. Germline CDR1 reads MNHNY; CDR2 reads SVGAGI (reference sequence). The CDR3 consists of 15 residues. With 0 bases removed from V and 1 base from J, the gap between germline ends came to 9 bases. CDR3 sequence: CASSYSLSQNTEAFF. The CDR3 nucleotides are TGTGCCAGCAGTTACTCCCTCAGCCAGAACACTGAAGCTTTCTTT.

This clonotype appeared a few times. The chain combines TRBV28 with TRBJ2-5; possibly TRBD1 for D (6 bases). Germline assignment: CDR1 MDHEN and CDR2 SYDVKM. The CDR3 contains 14 residues. The V gene lost 1 base and the J gene lost 5 bases, with 11 bases spanning the gap. The CDR3 nucleotides read TGTGCCAGCAGTTTATCCACAGGGCGGGAGACCCAGTACTTC. Translation gives CASSLSTGRETQYF.

Comment on this clonotype: A junction end diverges from the germline sequence, so it may reflect a read error. CDR3 DNA sequence: TGTGCCAGCAGATCCACGGGACAGGGCCTCCGTAGCTATGTCTACACCTTC. It specifies CASRSTGQGLRSYVYTF. V usage is TRBV6-6 and J usage is TRBJ1-2; 9 bases match TRBD1. In germline, CDR1 is MNHNY, CDR2 SVGAGI (reference sequence). The CDR3 loop spans 17 amino acids.

As regards this clonotype: A clone one base away is much larger, so this may be a read error. This chain uses TRBV20-1 with TRBJ2-7; maybe TRBD1 (6 bases). Germline V gene data show CDR1 as DFQATT and CDR2 as SNEGSKA (reference sequence). The CDR3 consists of 13 residues. CDR3 nucleotide sequence: TGCAGTGCTAGCAATTTCAGGGGCTACGAGAAGTACTTC. It encodes CSASNFRGYEKYF.

The chain recombines TRBV4-3 with TRBJ2-7; 13 bases fit TRBD2. CDR1 is LGHNA, CDR2 YSLEER, per germline. The CDR3 runs 17 residues. After removal of 4 bases from V and 2 bases from J, the junction contained 8 bases not matched to a gene. CDR3 protein: CASSRGLAGAQAYEQYF. In DNA form, the CDR3 reads TGCGCCAGCAGCCGCGGACTAGCGGGGGCCCAAGCCTACGAGCAGTACTTC.

This clonotype has only a few counts. This clone may be a read error of a much larger clone one base away. The genes are TRBV7-2 and TRBJ2-7, with D hard to call. This CDR3 is 10 amino acids long. CDR1 SGHTA and CDR2 FQGNSA come from the germline V gene. V was shortened by 3 bases and J by 5 bases, with 2 bases between the two germline ends. The CDR3 reads CASSLDEQYF. The CDR3 DNA follows: TGTGCCAGCAGCTTGGACGAGCAGTACTTC.

The chain recombines TRBV3-1 with TRBJ2-5, with D perhaps matching TRBD1 or TRBD2 (5 bases each). The CDR3 covers 14 residues. V was shortened by 1 base and J by 1 base, with 7 bases between the two germline ends. CDR1 LGHDT and CDR2 YNNKEL come from the germline V gene (reference sequence). The CDR3 sequence is CASSQVGTQETQYF. Written as DNA, the CDR3 is TGTGCCAGCAGCCAAGTCGGGACCCAAGAGACCCAGTACTTC.

The J gene is TRBJ1-6, the V gene TRBV9; TRBD1 matches 10 bases. Germline CDR1 and CDR2: SGDLS and YYNGEE. The trim removed 4 bases at V and 6 bases at J, leaving 4 bases unmatched. The CDR3 has 15 residues. The CDR3 reads CASSSRQGANSPLHF. In DNA, the CDR3 is TGTGCCAGCAGCTCACGACAGGGGGCTAATTCACCCCTCCACTTT.

This clonotype was seen a handful of times. The rearrangement uses TRBV15 and TRBJ2-1; TRBD2 agrees at 10 bases. This CDR3 has 17 amino acids. The trim removed 3 bases at V and 4 bases at J, leaving 9 bases unmatched. The germline V gene has CDR1 LNHNV and CDR2 YYDKDF (reference sequence). CDR3 DNA: TGTGCCACCAGCAGGAGTCCATATAGCGGGGGGTACAATGAGCAGTTCTTC. Encoded protein: CATSRSPYSGGYNEQFF. Full variable domain (outside the CDR3, taken from reference TRBV15 and TRBJ2-1): DAMVIQNPRYQVTQFGKPVTLSCSQTLNHNVMYWYQQKSSQAPKLLFHYYDKDFNNEADTPDNFQSRRPNTSFCFLDIRSPGLGDTAMYLCATSRSPYSGGYNEQFFGPGTRLTVL.

The chain has TRBV14 and TRBJ1-1; no firm D call. V was cut by 4 bases and J by 3 bases, with 9 bases left in between. The length of the CDR3 is 13 residues. Germline CDR1 and CDR2: SGHDN and FVKESK. CDR3 DNA sequence: TGTGCCAGCAGCCCGACAAGATACACTGAAGCTTTCTTT. Its protein is CASSPTRYTEAFF.

The rearrangement uses TRBV29-1 and TRBJ1-2; D unresolved. Trimming removed 5 bases from V and 1 base from J, with 8 bases in between. Looked up from germline, CDR1 is SQVTM and CDR2 is ANQGSEA. This CDR3 contains 12 residues. CDR3 amino acids: CSVRRINYGYTF. CDR3 bases: TGCAGCGTTCGGCGGATTAACTATGGCTACACCTTC.

There are a few counts of this clonotype. This chain joins TRBV30 and TRBJ2-7, with D tentatively TRBD2 (6 bases). CDR3 length: 12 residues. Germline V CDR1 and CDR2: GTSNPN, SVGIG (reference sequence). Trimming left V 1 base short and J 4 bases short, with 8 bases between. This chain's CDR3 is CAWSAAGYEQYF. Here the CDR3 DNA reads TGTGCCTGGAGTGCTGCGGGATACGAGCAGTACTTC. Combining the CDR3 with reference TRBV30 and TRBJ2-7 gives the whole variable domain SQTIHQWPATLVQPVGSPLSLECTVEGTSNPNLYWYRQAAGRGLQLLFYSVGIGQISSEVPQNLSASRPQDRQFILSSKKLLLSDSGFYLCAWSAAGYEQYFGPGTRLTVT.

This clonotype was detected many times. This chain links TRBV20-1 with TRBJ1-2; a weak D match, TRBD1 (5 bases). CDR3 length: 14 amino acids. Germline-derived CDR1 and CDR2 are DFQATT and SNEGSKA (reference sequence). V gave up 5 bases and J gave up 4 bases, with 17 bases separating them. The CDR3 DNA follows: TGCAGTGCTCCGATGCGGGCGGGACTCTATGGCTACACCTTC. It is translated as CSAPMRAGLYGYTF.

This clonotype came up a few times. CDR3 nucleotide sequence: TGCAGCGTTGTAAGGTGGAGTACCGGGACTAGTCCCAATGAGCAGTTCTTC. Translation: CSVVRWSTGTSPNEQFF. V usage is TRBV29-1 and J usage is TRBJ2-1; 8 bases fit TRBD2. This CDR3 region has 17 residues. The V gene end was trimmed by 4 bases and the J gene end by 6 bases; junction bases not matched to a gene: 17. The V gene's germline CDR1 is SQVTM and CDR2 ANQGSEA.

The rearrangement joins TRBV14 to TRBJ2-5; a weak D match, TRBD2 (5 bases). Trimming left V 1 base short and J 7 bases short, with 7 bases between. This CDR3 has 12 amino acids. Germline V gives CDR1 SGHDN, CDR2 FVKESK. The CDR3 DNA reads TGTGCCAGCAGCCAAGTCGCGGGGACCCAGTACTTC. The encoded protein is CASSQVAGTQYF.

The V call is TRBV7-9, the J call TRBJ1-4; 9 bases match TRBD1. The trim removed 1 base at V and 2 bases at J, leaving 5 bases unmatched. The germline CDR1 and CDR2 sequences are SEHNR and FQNEAQ (reference sequence). The CDR3 spans 17 residues. The CDR3 DNA reads TGTGCCAGCAGCTTAGGGGGACAGGGTCTCACTAATGAAAAACTGTTTTTT. It yields the protein CASSLGGQGLTNEKLFF.

The chain has TRBV2 and TRBJ2-7; D remains unclear. The CDR3 sequence is 15 residues long. Trimming shortened V by 1 base and J by 3 bases, and 13 bases separated the two germline ends. Germline V lookup: CDR1 SNHLY, CDR2 FYNNEI. In DNA form, the CDR3 reads TGTGCCAGCAGTGAAGGTGGGGATTGGCTCTACGAGCAGTACTTC. This gives the protein CASSEGGDWLYEQYF. The variable domain in full, with the rest retrieved from reference TRBV2 and TRBJ2-7, is EPEVTQTPSHQVTQMGQEVILRCVPISNHLYFYWYRQILGQKVEFLVSFYNNEISEKSEIFDDQFSVERPDGSNFTLKIRSTKLEDSAMYFCASSEGGDWLYEQYFGPGTRLTVT.

Only a few counts were recorded for this clonotype. The chain links TRBV15 to TRBJ2-2, with D unresolved. Germline CDR1 and CDR2: LNHNV and YYDKDF (reference sequence). V was shortened by 0 bases and J by 8 bases, with 7 bases between the two germline ends. The CDR3 runs 13 residues. CDR3 nucleotides: TGTGCCACCAGCAGAGACCGAGCTGGGGAGCTGTTTTTT. It yields the protein CATSRDRAGELFF.

This clonotype was seen repeatedly, ten times or more. The chain links TRBV29-1 to TRBJ1-2, with 9 nucleotides matching TRBD1. The ends lost 2 bases at V and 8 bases at J; junction bases unmatched: 3. The CDR3 contains 12 residues. The V gene's germline CDR1 is SQVTM and CDR2 ANQGSEA. Here the CDR3 reads CSVESTGGGYTF. The DNA of the CDR3 is TGCAGCGTTGAATCGACAGGGGGAGGCTACACCTTC.

This clonotype was counted at least ten times. The chain has TRBV5-1 and TRBJ2-3; D may correspond to TRBD1 or TRBD2 (5 bases each). This CDR3 comprises 14 residues. CDR1 and CDR2 (germline): SGHRS, YFSETQ. V dropped 4 bases and J dropped 6 bases, with 15 bases sitting between them. This CDR3 is CASSGTYSPDTQYF. The CDR3 bases are TGCGCCAGCAGCGGGACCTATAGTCCCGATACGCAGTATTTT.

The chain joins TRBV6-5 to TRBJ1-2, with 9 bases fitting TRBD1. Germline trimming cut 6 bases from V and 3 bases from J; bases unmatched to any gene: 5. Germline V CDR1 and CDR2: MNHEY, SVGAGI. CDR3 length equals 14 residues. The CDR3 DNA sequence: TGTGCCAGCAGAGCGGACAGGGGCCACTATGGCTACACCTTC. Protein product: CASRADRGHYGYTF.

This clonotype was counted many times. V usage is TRBV24-1 and J usage is TRBJ2-7; 9 positions match TRBD1. Germline CDR1 KGHDR, CDR2 SFDVKD. V was pared by 3 bases and J by 4 bases, with 12 bases of the junction left unmatched. This CDR3 is 17 amino acids long. CDR3 DNA sequence: TGTGCCACCAGTGATCTGACTGAACAGGGGGCTAGGTACGAGCAGTACTTC. Translated, it gives CATSDLTEQGARYEQYF.

V gene TRBV5-8 combines with J gene TRBJ2-1; TRBD2 might be the D (6 bases). Germline CDR1 is SGHTS and CDR2 is YDEGEE. The CDR3 is 16 amino acids. The germline V and J ends were trimmed by 4 bases and 3 bases, with 17 bases remaining between them. The CDR3 loop reads CASSHNSGDFYNEQFF. CDR3 nucleotides: TGTGCCAGCAGCCATAATAGCGGAGATTTCTACAATGAGCAGTTCTTC. Looking up the rest from reference TRBV5-8 and TRBJ2-1 gives the full variable domain: EAGVTQSPTHLIKTRGQQATLRCSPISGHTSVYWYQQALGLGLQFLLWYDEGEERNRGNFPPRFSGRQFPNYSSELNVNALELEDSALYLCASSHNSGDFYNEQFFGPGTRLTVL.